The next 21 T cell receptor beta chains were all read from a single sample in a study of shared clonotypes between healthy human individuals. The method was immunoSEQ multiplex PCR; TCRdb's version includes in-frame clones alone and lacks a portion of them. The table has around 2,000,000 clones, about 95% seen once. It was CD45RO-negative cells, positively selected for CCR7, that made up naive CD8 cells, with terminally differentiated effector memory CD45RA+ cells excluded. What was sequenced was naive CD8+ T cells sorted from blood. The receptor source for this set is a man aged 18 to 29 in good health.

This chain joins TRBV28 and TRBJ2-7; D may be TRBD1 or TRBD2 (5 bases each). CDR1 is MDHEN, CDR2 SYDVKM, per germline. Trimming took off 3 bases at V and 7 bases at J, with 22 bases between the two ends. The CDR3 extends over 16 amino acids. The DNA for the CDR3 is TGTGCCAGCAGTTTTTGGGGACCCGAAACGGTTGTAGAGCAGTACTTC. This gives the protein CASSFWGPETVVEQYF.

The chain is built from TRBV5-6 and TRBJ2-1; maybe TRBD2 (5 bases). The CDR3 sequence is 16 residues long. Germline V gene lookup returns CDR1 SGHDT and CDR2 YYEEEE. The V gene lost 2 bases and the J gene lost 4 bases, with 16 bases spanning the gap. This CDR3 reads CASSFGQLGDYNEQFF. CDR3 coding DNA: TGTGCCAGCAGCTTCGGGCAGCTCGGGGATTACAATGAGCAGTTCTTC. Complete variable domain (other parts from reference TRBV5-6 and TRBJ2-1): DAGVTQSPTHLIKTRGQQVTLRCSPKSGHDTVSWYQQALGQGPQFIFQYYEEEERQRGNFPDRFSGHQFPNYSSELNVNALLLGDSALYLCASSFGQLGDYNEQFFGPGTRLTVL.

V usage is TRBV27 and J usage is TRBJ1-3; unclear D gene. There are 12 residues in the CDR3. The germline V and J ends were trimmed by 4 bases and 1 base, with 2 bases remaining between them. CDR1 is MNHEY, CDR2 SMNVEV, per germline (reference sequence). CDR3: CASSWSGNTIYF. The CDR3 DNA reads as TGTGCCAGCAGTTGGTCTGGAAACACCATATATTTT.

On this clone: Additional DNA sequences in this sample encode the identical CDR3. The chain is built from TRBV9 and TRBJ2-1, with D perhaps TRBD2 (6 bases). The CDR3 is made up of 13 amino acids. Looked up from germline, CDR1 is SGDLS and CDR2 is YYNGEE. V was trimmed by 1 base and J by 9 bases, leaving 11 bases between them. The CDR3 DNA is TGTGCCAGCAGCGTATTGGACGGGGGTGAGCAGTTCTTC. Residues: CASSVLDGGEQFF.

The chain employs TRBV5-5 and TRBJ1-2; 7 bases agree with TRBD1. CDR3 size: 14 residues. Germline V CDR1 and CDR2: SGHKS, YYEKEE (reference sequence). J was trimmed by 8 bases and V by 0 bases; bases with no gene match: 7. CDR3 protein: CASSLDEGAEGYTF. As DNA, the CDR3 is TGTGCCAGCAGCTTGGACGAGGGGGCAGAGGGCTACACCTTC.

In its sample, this clone was seen once. The chain links TRBV9 to TRBJ2-1; TRBD2 aligns across 7 bases. This CDR3 has 15 amino acids. Looked up from germline, CDR1 is SGDLS and CDR2 is YYNGEE. V lost 0 bases, J lost 6 bases, and 6 bases stayed unmatched. The CDR3 sequence is CASSVDGGYINEQFF. Written as DNA, the CDR3 is TGTGCCAGCAGCGTAGACGGGGGGTATATCAATGAGCAGTTCTTC.

The chain employs TRBV9 and TRBJ2-7, with D unresolved. The CDR3 covers 14 residues. V was clipped by 2 bases and J by 1 base, with 10 bases between them. CDR1 is SGDLS and CDR2 is YYNGEE in the germline V gene. CDR3 DNA sequence: TGTGCCAGCAGCGTCTATTCGTTTTCCTACGAGCAGTACTTC. Its protein product is CASSVYSFSYEQYF.

The gene calls are TRBV9 and TRBJ1-2, with no clear D. The CDR3 runs 12 residues. Germline V CDR1 and CDR2: SGDLS, YYNGEE. V dropped 3 bases and J dropped 4 bases, with 7 bases sitting between them. The CDR3 nucleotides read TGTGCCAGCAGCGGGATCCTCTATGGCTACACCTTC. Translated, it gives CASSGILYGYTF.

Worth noting for this clone: The same CDR3 is also encoded by other DNA sequences in this sample. The chain employs TRBV2 and TRBJ1-1; TRBD1 agrees at 7 bases. The length of the CDR3 is 14 residues. Germline trimming cut 5 bases from V and 0 bases from J; bases unmatched to any gene: 3. From germline, CDR1 is SNHLY and CDR2 FYNNEI. CDR3 nucleotides: TGTGCCAGCAGTCCGGGACAGATGAACACTGAAGCTTTCTTT. Its protein is CASSPGQMNTEAFF.

V usage is TRBV6-5 and J usage is TRBJ2-1; 13 bases line up with TRBD2. J lost 14 bases, V lost 11 bases, and 18 bases had no gene match. CDR1 is MNHEY, CDR2 SVGAGI, per germline. The CDR3 is made up of 15 amino acids. The CDR3 DNA is TGTGCCGCCCAGGGTGGACTAGCGGGGGCCTTTTTAGAGTTCTTC. Translated, it gives CAAQGGLAGAFLEFF.

V is TRBV4-1 and J is TRBJ2-7, with 8 bases that match TRBD1. The germline V gene encodes CDR1 MGHRA and CDR2 YSYEKL. The CDR3 is 13 amino acids. The junction had 3 bases not matched to a gene; V was cut back by 3 bases and J by 5 bases. This chain's CDR3 is CASSHGQGHEQYF. For the CDR3, the DNA is TGCGCCAGCAGCCATGGACAGGGCCACGAGCAGTACTTC.

This rearrangement joins TRBV4-1 to TRBJ2-7; 11 bases are a match to TRBD2. The CDR3 runs 17 residues. Trimming at V came to 0 bases and at J to 3 bases, leaving 7 bases not matched to a gene. The germline CDR1 and CDR2 sequences are MGHRA and YSYEKL. CDR3 DNA sequence: TGCGCCAGCAGCCAAGACCCCGTAGCGGGGGGGAACTACGAGCAGTACTTC. It codes for CASSQDPVAGGNYEQYF.

The chain couples TRBV4-3 to TRBJ2-3, with 8 bases aligning to TRBD1. V dropped 4 bases and J dropped 4; count of bases not matched to a gene: 13. This CDR3 region has 17 residues. Germline V gives CDR1 LGHNA, CDR2 YSLEER. The CDR3 coding sequence is TGCGCCAGCAGCCCCCCCGCGGACAGGGCCGGCCCAGATACGCAGTATTTT. Protein: CASSPPADRAGPDTQYF.

A note on this clone: The same CDR3 can be traced to other DNA sequences in this sample. The chain has TRBV4-1 and TRBJ2-7, with 7 nucleotides matching TRBD2. The length of the CDR3 is 14 residues. The V and J ends lost 4 bases and 4 bases, in that order; junction bases with no gene match: 7. Germline-derived CDR1 and CDR2 are MGHRA and YSYEKL. The CDR3 reads CASSPRVGGYEQYF. In DNA form, the CDR3 reads TGCGCCAGCAGCCCGAGAGTGGGGGGGTACGAGCAGTACTTC.

This chain connects TRBV5-1 to TRBJ2-3, with a possible D match to TRBD2 (6 bases). This CDR3 comprises 15 residues. Between the trimmed V and J ends, which lost 3 bases and 2 bases, there was a span of 13 bases. Germline-derived CDR1 and CDR2 are SGHRS and YFSETQ. The DNA for the CDR3 is TGCGCCAGCAGCTGGGGGGACGGCTACACAGATACGCAGTATTTT. It translates to CASSWGDGYTDTQYF.

The rearrangement links TRBV18 to TRBJ2-3; D is possibly TRBD1 (5 bases). Trimming removed 0 bases at V and 0 bases at J, with 10 bases between. CDR3 length: 16 amino acids. Germline assignment: CDR1 KGHSH and CDR2 LQKENI. CDR3 nucleotides: TGTGCCAGCTCACCACCGGGGCTCACCAGCACAGATACGCAGTATTTT. Translating gives CASSPPGLTSTDTQYF.

In this sample, this clone turned up once. V and J are TRBV5-6 and TRBJ2-7; D remains unclear. Germline lookup yields CDR1 SGHDT and CDR2 YYEEEE. The CDR3 is 13 residues long. V was shortened by 2 bases and J by 0 bases, with 6 bases between the two germline ends. CDR3 loop: CASSFASSYEQYF. CDR3 sequence (DNA): TGTGCCAGCAGCTTCGCCAGCTCCTACGAGCAGTACTTC.

The chain couples TRBV18 to TRBJ1-4; D is unclear. The CDR3 has 17 residues. The V end was cut by 5 bases, the J end by 4 bases, with 20 bases between. Germline CDR1 reads KGHSH; CDR2 reads LQKENI. CDR3 bases: TGTGCCAGCTCAAAGCAACCGGCGACCTCCCGTAATGAAAAACTGTTTTTT. It codes for CASSKQPATSRNEKLFF.

The chain has TRBV5-6 and TRBJ2-1; D remains ambiguous. This CDR3 spans 14 amino acids. CDR1 SGHDT and CDR2 YYEEEE come from the germline V gene. V lost 2 bases, J lost 2 bases, and 8 bases lay in between. CDR3 amino acids: CASSFRSPYNEQFF. CDR3 DNA: TGTGCCAGCAGCTTCCGCTCCCCCTACAATGAGCAGTTCTTC.

The V call is TRBV30, the J call TRBJ1-5, with D uncertain. The CDR3 length is 14 residues. Trimming cost V 0 bases and J 4 bases, with 10 bases left between them. The germline V gene encodes CDR1 GTSNPN and CDR2 SVGIG (reference sequence). The CDR3 bases are TGTGCCTGGAGTGTATCACAGCATAATCAGCCCCAGCATTTT. Amino acids: CAWSVSQHNQPQHF.

Worth noting for this clone: Other DNA sequences in this specimen translate into the identical CDR3. The chain combines TRBV9 with TRBJ1-1; no clear D. CDR3 size: 13 residues. V was clipped by 2 bases and J by 3 bases, with 8 bases between them. The V gene's germline CDR1 is SGDLS and CDR2 YYNGEE. The CDR3 DNA reads as TGTGCCAGCAGCGTTGATGGAGACACTGAAGCTTTCTTT. Translated: CASSVDGDTEAFF.